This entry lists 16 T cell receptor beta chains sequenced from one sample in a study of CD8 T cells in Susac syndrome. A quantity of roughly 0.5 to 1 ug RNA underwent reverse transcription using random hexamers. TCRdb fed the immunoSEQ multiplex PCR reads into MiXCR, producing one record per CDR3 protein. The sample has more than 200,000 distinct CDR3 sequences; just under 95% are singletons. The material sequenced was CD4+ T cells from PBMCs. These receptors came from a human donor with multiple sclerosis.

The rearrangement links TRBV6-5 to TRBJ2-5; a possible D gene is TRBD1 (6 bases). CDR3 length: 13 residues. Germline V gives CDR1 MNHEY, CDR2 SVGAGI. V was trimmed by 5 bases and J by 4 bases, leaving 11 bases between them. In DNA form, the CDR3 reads TGTGCCAGCAGTGTTACAGGGAGAGAGACCCAGTACTTC. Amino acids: CASSVTGRETQYF.

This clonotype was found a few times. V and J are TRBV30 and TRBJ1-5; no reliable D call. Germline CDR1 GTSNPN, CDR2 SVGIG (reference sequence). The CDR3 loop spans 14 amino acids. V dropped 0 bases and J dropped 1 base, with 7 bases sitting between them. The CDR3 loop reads CAWSVSGSNQPQHF. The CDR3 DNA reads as TGTGCCTGGAGTGTATCCGGCAGCAATCAGCCCCAGCATTTT.

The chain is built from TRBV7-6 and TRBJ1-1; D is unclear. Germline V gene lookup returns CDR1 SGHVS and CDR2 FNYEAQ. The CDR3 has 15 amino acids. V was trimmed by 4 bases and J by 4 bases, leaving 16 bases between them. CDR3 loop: CASSSGRAESTEAFF. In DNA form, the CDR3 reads TGTGCCAGCAGCTCCGGTAGGGCAGAAAGCACTGAAGCTTTCTTT. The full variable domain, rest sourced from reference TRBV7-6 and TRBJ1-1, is GAGVSQSPRYKVTKRGQDVALRCDPISGHVSLYWYRQALGQGPEFLTYFNYEAQQDKSGLPNDRFSAERPEGSISTLTIQRTEQRDSAMYRCASSSGRAESTEAFFGQGTRLTVV.

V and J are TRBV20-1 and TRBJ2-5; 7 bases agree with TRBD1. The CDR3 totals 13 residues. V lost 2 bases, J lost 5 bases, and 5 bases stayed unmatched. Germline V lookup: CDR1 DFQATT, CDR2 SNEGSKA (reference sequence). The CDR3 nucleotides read TGCAGTGCTAGACTGGACAGGTCCGAGACCCAGTACTTC. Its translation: CSARLDRSETQYF.

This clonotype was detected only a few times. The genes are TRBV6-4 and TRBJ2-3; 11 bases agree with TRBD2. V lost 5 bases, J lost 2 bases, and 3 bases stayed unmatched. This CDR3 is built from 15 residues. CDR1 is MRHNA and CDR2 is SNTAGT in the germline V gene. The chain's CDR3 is CASSLSGRATDTQYF. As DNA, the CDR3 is TGTGCCAGCAGTCTTAGCGGGAGGGCCACAGATACGCAGTATTTT.

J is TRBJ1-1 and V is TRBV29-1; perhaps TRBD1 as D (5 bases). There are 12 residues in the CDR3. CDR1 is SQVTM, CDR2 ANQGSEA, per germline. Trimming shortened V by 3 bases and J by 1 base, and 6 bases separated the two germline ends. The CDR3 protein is CSVDRENTEAFF. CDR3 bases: TGCAGCGTTGACAGGGAGAACACTGAAGCTTTCTTT.

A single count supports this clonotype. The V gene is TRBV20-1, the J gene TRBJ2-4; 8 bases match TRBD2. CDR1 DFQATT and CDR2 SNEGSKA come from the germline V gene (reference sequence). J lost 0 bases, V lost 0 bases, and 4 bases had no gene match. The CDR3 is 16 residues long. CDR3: CSARDRLARAKNIQYF. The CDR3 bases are TGCAGTGCTAGAGACAGACTAGCGAGAGCCAAAAACATTCAGTACTTC.

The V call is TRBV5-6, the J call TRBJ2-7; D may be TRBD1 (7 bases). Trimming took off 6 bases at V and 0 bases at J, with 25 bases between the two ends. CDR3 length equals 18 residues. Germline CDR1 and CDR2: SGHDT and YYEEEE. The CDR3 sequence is CASNEPIGGTADSYEQYF. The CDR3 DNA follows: TGTGCCAGCAACGAGCCAATCGGCGGGACAGCCGACTCCTACGAGCAGTACTTC.

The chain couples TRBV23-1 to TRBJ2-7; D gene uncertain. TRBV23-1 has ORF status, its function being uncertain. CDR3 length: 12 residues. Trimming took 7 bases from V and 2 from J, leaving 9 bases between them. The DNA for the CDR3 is TGCGCCAGCAAGCCCCGGACCTACGAGCAGTACGTC. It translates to CASKPRTYEQYV.

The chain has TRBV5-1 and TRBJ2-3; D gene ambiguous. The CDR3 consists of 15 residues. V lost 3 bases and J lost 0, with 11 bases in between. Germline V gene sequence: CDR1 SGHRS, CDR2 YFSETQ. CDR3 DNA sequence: TGCGCCAGCAGCTCTGGACCGTATAGCACAGATACGCAGTATTTT. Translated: CASSSGPYSTDTQYF. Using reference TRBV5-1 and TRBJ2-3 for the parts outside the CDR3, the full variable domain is KAGVTQTPRYLIKTRGQQVTLSCSPISGHRSVSWYQQTPGQGLQFLFEYFSETQRNKGNFPGRFSGRQFSNSRSEMNVSTLELGDSALYLCASSSGPYSTDTQYFGPGTRLTVL.

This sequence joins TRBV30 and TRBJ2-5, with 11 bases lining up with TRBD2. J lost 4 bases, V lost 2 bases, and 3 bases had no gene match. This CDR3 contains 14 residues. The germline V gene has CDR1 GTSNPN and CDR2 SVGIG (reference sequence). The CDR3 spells CAWSLAGGRETQYF. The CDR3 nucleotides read TGTGCCTGGAGTTTAGCGGGGGGGCGAGAGACCCAGTACTTC.

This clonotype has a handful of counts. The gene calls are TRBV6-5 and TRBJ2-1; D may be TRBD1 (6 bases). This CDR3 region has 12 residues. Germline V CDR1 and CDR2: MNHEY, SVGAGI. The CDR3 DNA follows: TGTGCTTCCGGACAGACCTACAATGAGCAGTTCTTC. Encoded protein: CASGQTYNEQFF.

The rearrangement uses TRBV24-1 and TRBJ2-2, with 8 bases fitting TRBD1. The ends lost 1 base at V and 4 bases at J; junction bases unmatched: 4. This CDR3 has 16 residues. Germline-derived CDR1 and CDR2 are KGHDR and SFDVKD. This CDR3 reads CATSDFQGATTGELFF. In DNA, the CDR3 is TGTGCCACCAGTGATTTCCAGGGGGCGACCACCGGGGAGCTGTTTTTT.

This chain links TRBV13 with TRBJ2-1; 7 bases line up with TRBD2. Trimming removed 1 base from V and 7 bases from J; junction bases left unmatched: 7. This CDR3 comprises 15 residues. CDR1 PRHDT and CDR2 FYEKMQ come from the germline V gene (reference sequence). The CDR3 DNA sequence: TGTGCCAGCAGCTTAGAAGGACTAGGTAAAAATGAGCAGTTCTTC. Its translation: CASSLEGLGKNEQFF.

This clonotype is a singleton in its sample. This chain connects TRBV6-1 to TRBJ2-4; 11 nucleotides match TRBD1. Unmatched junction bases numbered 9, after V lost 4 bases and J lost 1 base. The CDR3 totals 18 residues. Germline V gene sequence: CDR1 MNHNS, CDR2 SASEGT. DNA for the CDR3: TGTGCCAGCAGTGGCCCCTCGGACAGGGGGCTGGCCAAAAACATTCAGTACTTC. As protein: CASSGPSDRGLAKNIQYF.

CDR3 nucleotide sequence: TGCAGTGCTAGAGATAGCAGGGGGCTCTACGAGCAGTACTTC. It yields the protein CSARDSRGLYEQYF. The rearrangement uses TRBV20-1 and TRBJ2-7; 8 nucleotides match TRBD1. This CDR3 has 14 amino acids. Germline V gene lookup returns CDR1 DFQATT and CDR2 SNEGSKA (reference sequence). Germline trimming cut 0 bases from V and 3 bases from J; bases unmatched to any gene: 4.